What follows describes a single T cell receptor (beta chain). Antigen: not known. The entirety of the isolated RNA underwent reverse transcription, so expressed TCRB transcripts were sequenced. The assay was immunoSEQ multiplex PCR, and TCRdb's table has in-frame clones only and misses some. The sample lists hundreds of thousands of clones; roughly an eighth were seen once. The source of the sample is a study of beta chain features in type 1 diabetes. The study, taken as a whole, reports: Among patients with Type 1 diabetes, TCRB CDR3s were moderately but significantly shorter in every one of the four CD4+ subsets.

The germline V gene has CDR1 KGHSH and CDR2 LQKENI. Deletions cut 2 bases from V and 2 bases from J, with 10 bases between. The CDR3 totals 15 residues. This TCR came from a young woman with type 1 diabetes. Input material: naive CD4+ T cells from blood. The chain links TRBV18 to TRBJ1-5, with D perhaps TRBD1 (5 bases). In nucleotides, the CDR3 is TGTGCCAGCTCACCAGTAGGGGCGGGCAATCAGCCCCAGCATTTT. Its translation: CASSPVGAGNQPQHF.